This T cell receptor beta chain was captured by sequencing in a study of T-cell reconstitution after alpha-beta-depleted transplantation in children. Unique molecular identifiers were used in preparing the TCRbeta library. TCRdb re-analysed the PCR reads in MiXCR, keeping a single row per CDR3 protein. Of some 290,000 distinct CDR3 sequences in the sample, more than 8% were seen once. The CDR3 sequence is 15 residues long. The V end lost 6 bases, the J end lost 2 bases, and 14 bases lay between the germline ends. Germline-derived CDR1 and CDR2 are MNHNS and SASEGT. The table lists this clonotype with a few counts.

The receptor was derived from a human donor who donated a stem cell graft to a child with SCID. The chain couples TRBV6-1 to TRBJ1-5, with no clear D. The specimen comprised PBMCs from the stem cell graft donor, sampled from the stem cell graft. The CDR3 DNA follows: TGTGCCAGCAGCCGCCGCGATGAGGGCAATCAGCCCCAGCATTTT. As protein: CASSRRDEGNQPQHF.